A selection of T cell receptor beta chains follows, all from one sample in a study of identical twins. TCRdb passed the 5' RACE reads through MiXCR, listing each CDR3 protein once. The table shows 400,000 to 650,000 distinct CDR3 sequences, with about 20% occurring only once. These data were likewise used in another study, on T cells expressing NK-cell markers.

Material: CD4+ T cells sorted from blood. Receptor source: a woman between 18 and 30 years old in good health. CDR3s include the opening cysteine and the closing phenylalanine or tryptophan.

v_call	j_call	cdr3_aa
TRBV20-1	TRBJ2-7	CSAGRAARYEQYF
TRBV5-6	TRBJ2-1	CASSLAGFNEQFF
TRBV18	TRBJ1-2	CASSPFSHGANYGYTF
TRBV29-1	TRBJ1-1	CSGGRQGSITEAFF
TRBV10-3	TRBJ2-1	CAISRDTFYNEQFF
TRBV6-5	TRBJ2-4	CASSPGGGIQYF
TRBV12-3/TRBV12-4	TRBJ1-3	CASSSLGYSGNTIYF
TRBV7-9	TRBJ1-1	CASSHLSQNTEAFF
TRBV12-3/TRBV12-4	TRBJ1-2	CASSKGVYGYTF
TRBV2	TRBJ2-1	CASCGAGSSYNEQFF
TRBV7-2	TRBJ2-7	CASSLVVTAYEQYF
TRBV2	TRBJ2-3	CASRQGAVTDTQYF
TRBV20-1	TRBJ2-1	CSADGTSGEGLNEQFF
TRBV3-1	TRBJ2-7	CASSPLPGYEQYF
TRBV6-1	TRBJ2-7	CASRAAGGRYEQYF
TRBV7-2	TRBJ2-1	CASSESGGSYNEQFF